Below, one TCR beta chain is given with its context. Trimming took 3 bases from V and 2 from J, leaving 7 bases between them. CDR1 and CDR2 from the germline V gene are SGHTA and FQGNSA. This CDR3 spans 13 amino acids. Libraries were prepared by immunoSEQ multiplex PCR; TCRdb keeps only in-frame clonotypes and omits some of them. The sample lists about 110,000 clones, around nine tenths occurring once. These data come from a study of T cell changes during pregnancy in multiple sclerosis. J is TRBJ2-5 and V is TRBV7-2; maybe TRBD1 (5 bases). The material was peripheral blood, obtained in the third trimester of pregnancy. This TCR was sampled from a female donor with multiple sclerosis, enrolled in a pregnancy study. Here the CDR3 DNA reads TGTGCCAGCAGCTTCACAGGACAAGAGACCCAGTACTTC. Its protein product is CASSFTGQETQYF.